The 12 T cell receptor beta chains given below trace back to one sample, sequenced in a study of Graves' ophthalmopathy and Graves' hyperthyroidism. RNA transcripts yielded amplified TCR beta CDR3 regions. HTBI primers were employed in first-round RT-PCR, then a second-round multiplex PCR followed. TCRdb independently ran MiXCR on the multiplex PCR reads; one entry per CDR3 protein. Among some 380,000 distinct CDR3 sequences listed, roughly 15% were seen once. Source material: peripheral blood. The receptors here all came from a woman younger than 30 with stable Graves' hyperthyroidism.

This clonotype came up many times. CDR3 amino acids: CASRPNRPWGEQYF. The CDR3 DNA follows: TGTGCCAGCAGGCCAAACAGGCCCTGGGGCGAGCAGTACTTC. The gene calls are TRBV6-1 and TRBJ2-7; possibly TRBD1 for D (5 bases). V dropped 6 bases and J dropped 6 bases, with 18 bases sitting between them. This CDR3 spans 14 amino acids. Per the germline V gene, CDR1 is MNHNS and CDR2 is SASEGT.

This clonotype was counted at least ten times. The chain joins TRBV6-2 or TRBV6-3 to TRBJ2-7, with D tentatively TRBD1 (6 bases). V shed 5 bases and J shed 7 bases, with 12 bases lying between them. The length of the CDR3 is 12 residues. Germline CDR1 and CDR2: MNHEY and SVGEGT. Here the CDR3 DNA reads TGTGCCAGCAGTGCCTTTGGACAGGAGCAGTACTTC. Protein sequence: CASSAFGQEQYF.

This sequence joins TRBV29-1 and TRBJ2-7, with a weak D call TRBD2 (5 bases). The CDR3 is 13 amino acids. The V gene's germline CDR1 is SQVTM and CDR2 ANQGSEA. Trimming removed 4 bases at V and 2 bases at J, with 12 bases between. The chain's CDR3 is CSVAGSAPYEQYF. The DNA for the CDR3 is TGCAGCGTTGCGGGATCGGCCCCCTACGAGCAGTACTTC.

This clonotype was counted many times. In nucleotides, the CDR3 is TGTGCCAGTAGTGCGGACAGGGGGCGGATTTTCTATGGCTACACCTTC. It specifies CASSADRGRIFYGYTF. V is TRBV19 and J is TRBJ1-2; TRBD1 agrees at 11 bases. CDR1 and CDR2 (germline): LNHDA, SQIVND (reference sequence). The CDR3 contains 16 residues. V lost 5 bases to trimming and J lost 4 bases; unmatched junction nucleotides: 9. Combining the CDR3 with reference TRBV19 and TRBJ1-2 gives the whole variable domain DGGITQSPKYLFRKEGQNVTLSCEQNLNHDAMYWYRQDPGQGLRLIYYSQIVNDFQKGDIAEGYSVSREKKESFPLTVTSAQKNPTAFYLCASSADRGRIFYGYTFGSGTRLTVV.

This clonotype was detected many times. The chain couples TRBV12-3 or TRBV12-4 to TRBJ2-2; D might be TRBD1 (5 bases). The CDR3 loop spans 16 amino acids. With 0 bases removed from V and 7 bases from J, the gap between germline ends came to 15 bases. Here the CDR3 reads CASSLADPTEIGELFF. The DNA of the CDR3 is TGTGCCAGCAGTTTAGCGGACCCGACAGAGATCGGGGAGCTGTTTTTT.

The CDR3 DNA reads as TGCGCCAGCCGACTCCCGGGACAGGGGATCAATCAGCCCCAGCATTTT. Amino acids: CASRLPGQGINQPQHF. J is TRBJ1-5 and V is TRBV5-1; 10 bases map to TRBD1. Trimming removed 7 bases from V and 3 bases from J; junction bases left unmatched: 10. Germline CDR1 is SGHRS and CDR2 is YFSETQ. The CDR3 has 16 residues.

In this sample, this clonotype turned up many times. The chain couples TRBV12-3 or TRBV12-4 to TRBJ1-5, with 9 bases aligning to TRBD1. Trimming took 3 bases from V and 1 from J; bases not matched to a gene: 4. The CDR3 extends over 16 amino acids. This CDR3 reads CASSLGQGGSNQPQHF. CDR3 nucleotides: TGTGCCAGCAGTTTGGGACAGGGTGGGAGCAATCAGCCCCAGCATTTT.

The chain carries TRBV4-1 and TRBJ1-1; D remains unclear. The germline V gene has CDR1 MGHRA and CDR2 YSYEKL. The V end lost 1 base, the J end lost 2 bases, and 14 bases lay between the germline ends. This CDR3 has 16 residues. The CDR3 DNA reads TGCGCCAGCAGCCAAGCCTTCGAGGGCCTAAACACTGAAGCTTTCTTT. The encoded protein is CASSQAFEGLNTEAFF.

This clonotype came up a few times. The chain has TRBV6-1 and TRBJ1-3; TRBD1 aligns across 8 bases. The CDR3 has 15 amino acids. V lost 4 bases to trimming and J lost 0 bases; unmatched junction nucleotides: 2. CDR1 and CDR2 (germline): MNHNS, SASEGT. This CDR3 is CASSADRASGNTIYF. CDR3 in DNA: TGTGCCAGCAGTGCGGACAGGGCCTCTGGAAACACCATATATTTT.

The sample holds many counts of this clonotype. The genes are TRBV4-1 and TRBJ2-5, with TRBD2 identical over 9 bases. Germline V gene sequence: CDR1 MGHRA, CDR2 YSYEKL. V lost 1 base, J lost 5 bases, and 8 bases stayed unmatched. The CDR3 spans 16 residues. The CDR3 is CASSQVGRGGRETQYF. The CDR3 coding sequence is TGCGCCAGCAGCCAAGTGGGGCGGGGGGGCCGTGAGACCCAGTACTTC.

This clonotype was seen a few times. V is TRBV19 and J is TRBJ1-5; D is possibly TRBD1 (5 bases). The CDR3 extends over 15 amino acids. Trimming pared 6 bases from V and 6 bases from J, leaving 18 bases between. Germline CDR1 is LNHDA and CDR2 is SQIVND (reference sequence). The CDR3 DNA is TGTGCCAGTAGCCCCTCTGGATCCGGGGGTCAGCCCCAGCATTTT. This sequence encodes CASSPSGSGGQPQHF.

About this clonotype: Being one base from a much bigger clone, this may be a read error. The chain employs TRBV19 and TRBJ1-6, with D possibly TRBD1 on 5 matching bases. CDR3 length: 12 residues. Germline loops: CDR1 LNHDA, CDR2 SQIVND (reference sequence). The CDR3 reads CVSGPSNSPLHF. CDR3 nucleotide sequence: TGTGTCTCGGGGCCTTCGAATTCACCCCTCCACTTT.